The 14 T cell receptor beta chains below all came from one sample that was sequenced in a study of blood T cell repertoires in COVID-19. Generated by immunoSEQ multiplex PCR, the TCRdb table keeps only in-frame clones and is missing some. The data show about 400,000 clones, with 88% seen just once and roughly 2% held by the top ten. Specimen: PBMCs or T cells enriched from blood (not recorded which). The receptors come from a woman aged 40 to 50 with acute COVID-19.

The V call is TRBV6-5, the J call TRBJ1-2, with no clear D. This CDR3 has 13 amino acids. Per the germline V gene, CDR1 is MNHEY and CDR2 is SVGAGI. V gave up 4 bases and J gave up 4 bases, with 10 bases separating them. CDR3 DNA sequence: TGTGCCAGCAGTTGGCAAGTACGCTATGGCTACACCTTC. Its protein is CASSWQVRYGYTF.

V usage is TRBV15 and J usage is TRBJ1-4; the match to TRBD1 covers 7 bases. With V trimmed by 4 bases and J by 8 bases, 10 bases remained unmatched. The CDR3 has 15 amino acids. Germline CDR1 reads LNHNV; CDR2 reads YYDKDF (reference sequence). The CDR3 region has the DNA TGTGCCACCAGCAAAGGGGGCAGGGGAGGCGAAAAACTGTTTTTT. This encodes CATSKGGRGGEKLFF.

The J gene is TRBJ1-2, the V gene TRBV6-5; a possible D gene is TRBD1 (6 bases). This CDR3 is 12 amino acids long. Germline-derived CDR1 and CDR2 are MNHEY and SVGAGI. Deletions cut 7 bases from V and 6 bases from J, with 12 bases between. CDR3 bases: TGTGCCAGCACGGCCCAGGGGAATGGCTACACCTTC. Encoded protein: CASTAQGNGYTF.

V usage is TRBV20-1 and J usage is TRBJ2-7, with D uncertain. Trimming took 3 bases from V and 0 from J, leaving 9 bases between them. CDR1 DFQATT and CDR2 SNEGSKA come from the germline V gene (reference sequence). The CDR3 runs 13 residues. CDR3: CSASERVSYEQYF. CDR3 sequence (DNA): TGCAGTGCTAGTGAACGAGTCTCCTACGAGCAGTACTTC.

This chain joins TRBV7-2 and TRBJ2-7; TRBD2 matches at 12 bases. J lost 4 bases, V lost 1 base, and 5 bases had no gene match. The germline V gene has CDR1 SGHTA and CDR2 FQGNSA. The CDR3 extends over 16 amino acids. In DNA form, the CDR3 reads TGTGCCAGCAGCTTAGTGGGGACTAGCGGGTCTTACGAGCAGTACTTC. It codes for CASSLVGTSGSYEQYF. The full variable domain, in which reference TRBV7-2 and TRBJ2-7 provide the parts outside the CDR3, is GAGVSQSPSNKVTEKGKDVELRCDPISGHTALYWYRQSLGQGLEFLIYFQGNSAPDKSGLPSDRFSAERTGGSVSTLTIQRTQQEDSAVYLCASSLVGTSGSYEQYFGPGTRLTVT.

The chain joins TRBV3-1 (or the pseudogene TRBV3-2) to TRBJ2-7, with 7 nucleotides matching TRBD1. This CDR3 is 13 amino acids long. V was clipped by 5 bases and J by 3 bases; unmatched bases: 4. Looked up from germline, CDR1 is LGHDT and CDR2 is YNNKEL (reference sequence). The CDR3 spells CASSYWTGYEQYF. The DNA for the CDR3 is TGTGCCAGCAGCTACTGGACAGGCTACGAGCAGTACTTC.

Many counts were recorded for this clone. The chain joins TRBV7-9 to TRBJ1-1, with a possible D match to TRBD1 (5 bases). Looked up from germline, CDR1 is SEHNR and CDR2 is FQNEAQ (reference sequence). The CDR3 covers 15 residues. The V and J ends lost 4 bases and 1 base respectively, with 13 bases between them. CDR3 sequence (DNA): TGTGCCAGCAGCTCAACAGGCGGTCCGAACACTGAAGCTTTCTTT. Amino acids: CASSSTGGPNTEAFF. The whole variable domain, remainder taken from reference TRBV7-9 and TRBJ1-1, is DTGVSQNPRHKITKRGQNVTFRCDPISEHNRLYWYRQTLGQGPEFLTYFQNEAQLEKSRLLSDRFSAERPKGSFSTLEIQRTEQGDSAMYLCASSSTGGPNTEAFFGQGTRLTVV.

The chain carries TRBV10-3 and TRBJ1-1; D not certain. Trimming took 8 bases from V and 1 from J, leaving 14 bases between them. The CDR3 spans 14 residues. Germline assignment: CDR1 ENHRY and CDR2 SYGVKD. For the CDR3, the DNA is TGTGCCATCTCTTTCTCGTCCTCGAACACTGAAGCTTTCTTT. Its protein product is CAISFSSSNTEAFF.

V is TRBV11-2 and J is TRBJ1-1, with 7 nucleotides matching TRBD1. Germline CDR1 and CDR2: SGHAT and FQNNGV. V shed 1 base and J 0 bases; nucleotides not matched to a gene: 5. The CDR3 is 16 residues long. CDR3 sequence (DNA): TGTGCCAGCAGCTTAGGGGACAGACTAATGAACACTGAAGCTTTCTTT. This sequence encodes CASSLGDRLMNTEAFF. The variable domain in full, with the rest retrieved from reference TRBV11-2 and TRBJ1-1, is EAGVAQSPRYKIIEKRQSVAFWCNPISGHATLYWYQQILGQGPKLLIQFQNNGVVDDSQLPKDRFSAERLKGVDSTLKIQPAKLEDSAVYLCASSLGDRLMNTEAFFGQGTRLTVV.

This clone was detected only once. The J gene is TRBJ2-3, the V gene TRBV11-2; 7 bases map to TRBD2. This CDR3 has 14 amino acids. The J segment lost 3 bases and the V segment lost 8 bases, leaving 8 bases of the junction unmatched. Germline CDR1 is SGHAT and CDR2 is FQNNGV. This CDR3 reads CASGEAGLTDTQYF. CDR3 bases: TGTGCCAGCGGAGAAGCGGGGCTGACAGATACGCAGTATTTT.

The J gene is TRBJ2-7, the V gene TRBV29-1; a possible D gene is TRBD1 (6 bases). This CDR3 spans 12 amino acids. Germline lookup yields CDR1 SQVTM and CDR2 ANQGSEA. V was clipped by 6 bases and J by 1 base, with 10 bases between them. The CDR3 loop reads CSVETGSYEQYF. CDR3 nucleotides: TGCAGCGTAGAAACAGGGTCCTACGAGCAGTACTTC.

Here the CDR3 DNA reads TGTGCCAGCTCATCCGATAGACAGGGAACTAACTATGGCTACACCTTC. Protein: CASSSDRQGTNYGYTF. The chain couples TRBV18 to TRBJ1-2; 7 nucleotides line up with TRBD1. Per germline, CDR1 KGHSH and CDR2 LQKENI. The CDR3 totals 16 residues. Trimming took 5 bases from V and 0 from J; bases not matched to a gene: 9.

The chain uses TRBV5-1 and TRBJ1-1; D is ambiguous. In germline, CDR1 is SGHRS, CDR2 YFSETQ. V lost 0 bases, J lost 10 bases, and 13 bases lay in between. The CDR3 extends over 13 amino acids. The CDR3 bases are TGCGCCAGCAGCTTGGGACAAATAACCGGAGCTTTCTTT. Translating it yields CASSLGQITGAFF.

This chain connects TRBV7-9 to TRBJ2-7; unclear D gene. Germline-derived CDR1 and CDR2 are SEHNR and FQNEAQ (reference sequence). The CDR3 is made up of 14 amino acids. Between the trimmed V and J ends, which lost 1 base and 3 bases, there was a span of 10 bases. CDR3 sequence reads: CASSLEGTVYEQYF. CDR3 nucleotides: TGTGCCAGCAGCTTAGAAGGCACAGTCTACGAGCAGTACTTC.